These T cell receptor beta chains were read from a single sample in a study of shared clonotypes between healthy human individuals. Some clones are missing from TCRdb's copy, which holds only in-frame ones; the method was immunoSEQ multiplex PCR. This sample has roughly 2.2 million clones, with about 90% found just once. Specimen: naive CD4+ T cells from PBMCs. These receptors originate from a man younger than 30 in good health. Some clones in this sample may be carry-over from other donors' samples. The conserved cysteine and the conserved F or W are not part of the CDR3 here. The order of the fields is clone size, V gene, D gene, CDR3 protein. D genes are given only for firm matches. Some rows have no size entry. The others give once, few or many, or a class for an expanded clone.

clone size: .
V gene: TRBV7-2
D gene: TRBD2
CDR3 protein: ASSPTRTSGYEQY

clone size: few
V gene: TRBV27
D gene: .
CDR3 protein: ASSLSILQEAF

clone size: .
V gene: TRBV7-2
D gene: .
CDR3 protein: ASAPSRASYEQY

clone size: .
V gene: TRBV11-2
D gene: .
CDR3 protein: ASSFSSSQETQY

clone size: .
V gene: TRBV5-1
D gene: .
CDR3 protein: ASSLVGGQGNTEAF

clone size: .
V gene: TRBV9
D gene: TRBD2
CDR3 protein: ASSETSFFLYNEQF

clone size: once
V gene: TRBV10-3
D gene: .
CDR3 protein: AISEVGELF

clone size: .
V gene: TRBV5-1
D gene: .
CDR3 protein: ASTAGGAGDTQY

clone size: .
V gene: TRBV4-3
D gene: TRBD1
CDR3 protein: ASSQGGGRTEAF

clone size: .
V gene: TRBV5-1
D gene: .
CDR3 protein: ASSLYSGSSYNEQF

clone size: .
V gene: TRBV19
D gene: TRBD2
CDR3 protein: ASSMGLADTYEQY

clone size: few
V gene: TRBV9
D gene: .
CDR3 protein: ASSVITNTEAF

clone size: .
V gene: TRBV28
D gene: .
CDR3 protein: ASSFLGGLDNQPQH

clone size: .
V gene: TRBV19
D gene: .
CDR3 protein: ASSIASVLFYEQY

clone size: .
V gene: TRBV14
D gene: .
CDR3 protein: ASSREVNRVFGYT

clone size: .
V gene: TRBV9
D gene: TRBD2
CDR3 protein: ASNAPGEGLYNEQF

clone size: .
V gene: TRBV5-1
D gene: .
CDR3 protein: ASSLLWDHPYEQY

clone size: once
V gene: TRBV27
D gene: .
CDR3 protein: ASKSGGETQY

clone size: .
V gene: TRBV5-4
D gene: .
CDR3 protein: ASSLVTGRFTDTQY

clone size: .
V gene: TRBV6-6
D gene: .
CDR3 protein: ASSYAGNTEAF

clone size: .
V gene: TRBV28
D gene: TRBD1
CDR3 protein: ASSAGGEGNTEAF

clone size: .
V gene: TRBV5-1
D gene: .
CDR3 protein: ASSLGLQNYEQY

clone size: .
V gene: TRBV25-1
D gene: .
CDR3 protein: ASSESRYVTYNEQF

clone size: .
V gene: TRBV19
D gene: .
CDR3 protein: ASTGLNSGNTIY

clone size: once
V gene: TRBV2
D gene: .
CDR3 protein: ASGPLETQY

clone size: few
V gene: TRBV2
D gene: .
CDR3 protein: ASSFQTIDGYT

clone size: .
V gene: TRBV7-3
D gene: .
CDR3 protein: ASSRTGRETQY